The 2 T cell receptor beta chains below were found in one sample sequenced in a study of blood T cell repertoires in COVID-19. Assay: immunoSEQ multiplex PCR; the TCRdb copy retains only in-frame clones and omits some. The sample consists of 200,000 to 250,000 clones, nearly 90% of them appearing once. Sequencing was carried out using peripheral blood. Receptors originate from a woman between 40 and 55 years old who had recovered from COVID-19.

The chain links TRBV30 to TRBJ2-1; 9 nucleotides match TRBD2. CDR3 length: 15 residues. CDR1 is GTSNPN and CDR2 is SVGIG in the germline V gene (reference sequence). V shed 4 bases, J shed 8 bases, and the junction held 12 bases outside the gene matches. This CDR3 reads CAWNAAGGATDEQFF. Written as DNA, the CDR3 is TGTGCCTGGAACGCGGCGGGGGGGGCCACCGATGAGCAGTTCTTC.

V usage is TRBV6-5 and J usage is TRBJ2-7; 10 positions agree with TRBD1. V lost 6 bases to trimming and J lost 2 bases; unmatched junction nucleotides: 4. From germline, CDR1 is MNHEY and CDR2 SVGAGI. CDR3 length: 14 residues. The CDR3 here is CASRADRGPYEQYF. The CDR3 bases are TGTGCCAGCAGAGCAGACAGGGGGCCCTACGAGCAGTACTTC.